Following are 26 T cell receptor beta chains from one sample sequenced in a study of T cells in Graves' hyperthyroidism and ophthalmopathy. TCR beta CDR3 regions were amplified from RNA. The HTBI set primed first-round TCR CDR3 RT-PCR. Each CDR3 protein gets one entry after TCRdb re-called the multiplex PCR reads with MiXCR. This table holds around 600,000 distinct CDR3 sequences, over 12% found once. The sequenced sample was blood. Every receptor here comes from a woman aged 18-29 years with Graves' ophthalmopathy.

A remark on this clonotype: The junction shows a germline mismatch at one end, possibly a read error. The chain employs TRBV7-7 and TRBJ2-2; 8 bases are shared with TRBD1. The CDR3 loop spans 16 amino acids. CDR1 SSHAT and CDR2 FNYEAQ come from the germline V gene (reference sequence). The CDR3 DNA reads TGTGCTAGCAGCCTCGACAGGGGCCCGAGCACCGGGGAGCTGTTTTTT. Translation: CASSLDRGPSTGELFF.

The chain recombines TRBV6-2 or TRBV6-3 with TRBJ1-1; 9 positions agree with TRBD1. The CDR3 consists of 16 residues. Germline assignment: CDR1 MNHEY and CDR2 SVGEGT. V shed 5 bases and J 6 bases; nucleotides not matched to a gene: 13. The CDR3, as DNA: TGTGCCAGCAGTCCCGGGACAGGGTCTCGGTCATCTGAAGCTTTCTTT. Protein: CASSPGTGSRSSEAFF.

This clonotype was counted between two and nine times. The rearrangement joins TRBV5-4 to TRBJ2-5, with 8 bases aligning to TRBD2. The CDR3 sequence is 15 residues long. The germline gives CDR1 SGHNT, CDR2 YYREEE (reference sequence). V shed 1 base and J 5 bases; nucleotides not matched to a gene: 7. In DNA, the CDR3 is TGTGCCAGCAGCTTGCAGCGGGAGTGGGGGGAGACCCAGTACTTC. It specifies CASSLQREWGETQYF. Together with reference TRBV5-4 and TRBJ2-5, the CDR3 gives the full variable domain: ETGVTQSPTHLIKTRGQQVTLRCSSQSGHNTVSWYQQALGQGPQFIFQYYREEENGRGNFPPRFSGLQFPNYSSELNVNALELDDSALYLCASSLQREWGETQYFGPGTRLLVL.

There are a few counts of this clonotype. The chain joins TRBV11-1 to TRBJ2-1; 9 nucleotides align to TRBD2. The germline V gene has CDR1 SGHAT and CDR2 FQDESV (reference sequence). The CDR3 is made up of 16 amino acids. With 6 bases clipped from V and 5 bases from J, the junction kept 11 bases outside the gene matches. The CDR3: CASSPGTSPYNNEQFF. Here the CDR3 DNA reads TGTGCCAGCAGTCCCGGGACTAGCCCTTATAACAATGAGCAGTTCTTC. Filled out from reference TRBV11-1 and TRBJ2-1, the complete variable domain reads EAEVAQSPRYKITEKSQAVAFWCDPISGHATLYWYRQILGQGPELLVQFQDESVVDDSQLPKDRFSAERLKGVDSTLKIQPAELGDSAMYLCASSPGTSPYNNEQFFGPGTRLTVL.

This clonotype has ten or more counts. CDR3 in DNA: TGTGCCGGACTAGCGGGATTCGGCAATGAGCAGTTCTTC. Amino acid sequence: CAGLAGFGNEQFF. V is TRBV2 and J is TRBJ2-1, with 12 bases aligning to TRBD2. The CDR3 covers 13 residues. CDR1 and CDR2 (germline): SNHLY, FYNNEI. With 11 bases clipped from V and 6 bases from J, the junction kept 5 bases outside the gene matches.

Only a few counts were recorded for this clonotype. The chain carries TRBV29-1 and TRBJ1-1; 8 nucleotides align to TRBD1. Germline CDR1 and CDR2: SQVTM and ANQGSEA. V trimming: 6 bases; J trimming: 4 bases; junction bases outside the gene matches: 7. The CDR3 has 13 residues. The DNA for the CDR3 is TGCAGCGTCCGACAGGGGCAAAGCACTGAAGCTTTCTTT. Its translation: CSVRQGQSTEAFF.

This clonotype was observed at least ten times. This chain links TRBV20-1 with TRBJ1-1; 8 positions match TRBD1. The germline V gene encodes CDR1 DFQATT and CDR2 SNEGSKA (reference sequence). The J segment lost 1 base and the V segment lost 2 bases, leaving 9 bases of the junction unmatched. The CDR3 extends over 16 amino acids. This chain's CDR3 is CSARKQGVRGNTEAFF. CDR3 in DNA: TGCAGTGCTAGAAAACAGGGGGTGAGGGGGAACACTGAAGCTTTCTTT.

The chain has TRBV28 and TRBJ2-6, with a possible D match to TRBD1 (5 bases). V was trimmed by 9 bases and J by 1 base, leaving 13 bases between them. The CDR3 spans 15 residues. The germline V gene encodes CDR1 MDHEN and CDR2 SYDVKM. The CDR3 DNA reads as TGTGCCAGTAACGAGCAGGGTTCTGGGGCCAACGTCCTGACTTTC. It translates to CASNEQGSGANVLTF. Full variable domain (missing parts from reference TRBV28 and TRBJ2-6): DVKVTQSSRYLVKRTGEKVFLECVQDMDHENMFWYRQDPGLGLRLIYFSYDVKMKEKGDIPEGYSVSREKKERFSLILESASTNQTSMYLCASNEQGSGANVLTFGAGSRLTVL.

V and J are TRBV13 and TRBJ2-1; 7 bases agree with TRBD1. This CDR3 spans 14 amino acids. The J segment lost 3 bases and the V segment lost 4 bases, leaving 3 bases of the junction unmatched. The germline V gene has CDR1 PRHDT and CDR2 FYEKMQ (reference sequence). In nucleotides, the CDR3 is TGTGCCAGCAGCTGGGACAGTAACTACAATGAGCAGTTCTTC. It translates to CASSWDSNYNEQFF.

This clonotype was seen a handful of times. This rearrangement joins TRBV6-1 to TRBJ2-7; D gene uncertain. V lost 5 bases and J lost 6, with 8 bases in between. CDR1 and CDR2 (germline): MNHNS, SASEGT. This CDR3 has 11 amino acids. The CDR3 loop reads CASSLPSEQYF. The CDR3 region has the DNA TGTGCCAGCAGTCTTCCCTCCGAGCAGTACTTC.

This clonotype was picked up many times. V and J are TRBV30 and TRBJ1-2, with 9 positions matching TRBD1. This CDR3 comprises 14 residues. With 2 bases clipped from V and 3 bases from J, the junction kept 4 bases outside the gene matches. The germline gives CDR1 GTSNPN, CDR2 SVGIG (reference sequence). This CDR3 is CAWSRDRGDYGYTF. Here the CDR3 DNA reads TGTGCCTGGAGTCGTGACAGGGGGGACTATGGCTACACCTTC. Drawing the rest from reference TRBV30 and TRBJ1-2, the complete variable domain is SQTIHQWPATLVQPVGSPLSLECTVEGTSNPNLYWYRQAAGRGLQLLFYSVGIGQISSEVPQNLSASRPQDRQFILSSKKLLLSDSGFYLCAWSRDRGDYGYTFGSGTRLTVV.

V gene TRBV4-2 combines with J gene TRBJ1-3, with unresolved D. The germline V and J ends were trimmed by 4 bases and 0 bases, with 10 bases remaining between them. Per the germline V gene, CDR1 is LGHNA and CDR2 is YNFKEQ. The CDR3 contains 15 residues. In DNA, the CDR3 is TGTGCCAGCAGCCGTGAGGAAAGCTCTGGAAACACCATATATTTT. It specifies CASSREESSGNTIYF.

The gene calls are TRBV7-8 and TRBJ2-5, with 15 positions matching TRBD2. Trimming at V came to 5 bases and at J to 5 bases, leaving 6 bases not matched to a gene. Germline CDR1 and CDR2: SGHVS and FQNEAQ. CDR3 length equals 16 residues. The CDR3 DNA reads TGTGCCAGCAGCGTGCCGGGACTAGCGGGGGGTGAGACCCAGTACTTC. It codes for CASSVPGLAGGETQYF.

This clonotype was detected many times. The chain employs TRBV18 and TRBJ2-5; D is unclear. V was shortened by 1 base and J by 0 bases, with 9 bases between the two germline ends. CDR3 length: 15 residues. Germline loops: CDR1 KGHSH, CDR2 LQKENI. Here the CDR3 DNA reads TGTGCCAGCTCACCACGAACAGCGTACCAAGAGACCCAGTACTTC. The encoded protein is CASSPRTAYQETQYF.

CDR3 sequence reads: CASSERGIPCRGAFF. The CDR3 coding sequence is TGTGCCAGCAGTGAAAGGGGCATCCCGTGTAGGGGAGCTTTCTTT. The chain couples TRBV2 to TRBJ1-1, with D maybe TRBD1 (5 bases). This CDR3 has 15 residues. Deletions cut 2 bases from V and 10 bases from J, with 20 bases between. From germline, CDR1 is SNHLY and CDR2 FYNNEI.

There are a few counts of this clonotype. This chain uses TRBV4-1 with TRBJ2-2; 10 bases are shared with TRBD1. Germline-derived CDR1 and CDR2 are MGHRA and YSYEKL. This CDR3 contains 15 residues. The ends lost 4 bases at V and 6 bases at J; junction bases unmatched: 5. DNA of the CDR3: TGCGCCAGCAGCCGGGACAGGGGTGTCTCCGGGGAGCTGTTTTTT. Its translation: CASSRDRGVSGELFF.

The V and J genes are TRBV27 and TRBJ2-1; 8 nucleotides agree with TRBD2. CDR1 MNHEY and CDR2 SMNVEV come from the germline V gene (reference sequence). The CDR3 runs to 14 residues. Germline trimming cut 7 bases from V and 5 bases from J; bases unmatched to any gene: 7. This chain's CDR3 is CASILLAVNNEQFF. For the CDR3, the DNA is TGTGCCAGCATCTTACTAGCGGTGAACAATGAGCAGTTCTTC.

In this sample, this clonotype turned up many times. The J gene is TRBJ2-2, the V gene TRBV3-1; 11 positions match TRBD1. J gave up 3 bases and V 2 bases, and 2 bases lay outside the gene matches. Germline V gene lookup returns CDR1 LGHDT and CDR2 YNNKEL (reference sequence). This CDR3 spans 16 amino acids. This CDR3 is CASSQRTGGDTGELFF. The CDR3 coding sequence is TGTGCCAGCAGCCAAAGGACAGGGGGCGACACCGGGGAGCTGTTTTTT.

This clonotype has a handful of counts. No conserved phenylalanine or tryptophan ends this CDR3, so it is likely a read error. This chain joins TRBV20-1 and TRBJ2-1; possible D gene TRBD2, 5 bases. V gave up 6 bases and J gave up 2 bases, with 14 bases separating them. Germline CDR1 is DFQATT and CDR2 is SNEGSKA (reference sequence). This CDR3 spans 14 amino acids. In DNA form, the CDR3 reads TGCAGTGCCACCTTGGGGAGCGCCTACAATGAGCAGTTCCTC. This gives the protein CSATLGSAYNEQFL.

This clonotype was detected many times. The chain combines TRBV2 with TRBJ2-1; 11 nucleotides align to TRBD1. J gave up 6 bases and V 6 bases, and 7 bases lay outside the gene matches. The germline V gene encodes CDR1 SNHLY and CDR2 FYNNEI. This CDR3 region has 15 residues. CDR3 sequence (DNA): TGTGCCAGCAGCGTTGGGGACAGGGGGGGCAATGAGCAGTTCTTC. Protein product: CASSVGDRGGNEQFF.

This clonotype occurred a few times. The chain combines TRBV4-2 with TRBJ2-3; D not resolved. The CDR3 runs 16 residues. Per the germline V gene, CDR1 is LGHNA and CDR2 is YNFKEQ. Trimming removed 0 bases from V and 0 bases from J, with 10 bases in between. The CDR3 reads CASSQDGSQSTDTQYF. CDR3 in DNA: TGTGCCAGCAGCCAAGATGGCTCCCAGAGCACAGATACGCAGTATTTT.

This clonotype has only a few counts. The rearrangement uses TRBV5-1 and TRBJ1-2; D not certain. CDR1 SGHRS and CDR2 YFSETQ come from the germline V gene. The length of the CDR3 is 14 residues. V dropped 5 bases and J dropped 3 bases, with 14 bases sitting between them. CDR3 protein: CASRYRGPDYGYTF. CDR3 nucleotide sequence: TGCGCCAGCAGATACAGAGGGCCTGACTATGGCTACACCTTC. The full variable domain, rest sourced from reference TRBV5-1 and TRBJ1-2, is KAGVTQTPRYLIKTRGQQVTLSCSPISGHRSVSWYQQTPGQGLQFLFEYFSETQRNKGNFPGRFSGRQFSNSRSEMNVSTLELGDSALYLCASRYRGPDYGYTFGSGTRLTVV.

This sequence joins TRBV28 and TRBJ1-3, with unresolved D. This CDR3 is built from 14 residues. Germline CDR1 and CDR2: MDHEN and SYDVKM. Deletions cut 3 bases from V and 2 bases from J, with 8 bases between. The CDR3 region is CASSLVFPGNTIYF. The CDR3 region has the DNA TGTGCCAGCAGTTTGGTTTTCCCTGGAAACACCATATATTTT.

The CDR3 region is CASSLEGGTTGELFF. In DNA form, the CDR3 reads TGTGCCAGCAGCTTAGAAGGCGGGACCACCGGGGAGCTGTTTTTT. The rearrangement uses TRBV7-6 and TRBJ2-2, with D tentatively TRBD2 (6 bases). Germline CDR1 reads SGHVS; CDR2 reads FNYEAQ. The length of the CDR3 is 15 residues. The germline V and J ends were trimmed by 1 base and 4 bases, with 10 bases remaining between them.

For the CDR3, the DNA is TGTGCCAGCAATTTTTCCCCGAGGGTCGGGGAGCTGTTTTTT. Translating it yields CASNFSPRVGELFF. The V and J genes are TRBV2 and TRBJ2-2; D is perhaps TRBD2 (5 bases). The length of the CDR3 is 14 residues. CDR1 is SNHLY, CDR2 FYNNEI, per germline. V was shortened by 7 bases and J by 7 bases, with 16 bases between the two germline ends.

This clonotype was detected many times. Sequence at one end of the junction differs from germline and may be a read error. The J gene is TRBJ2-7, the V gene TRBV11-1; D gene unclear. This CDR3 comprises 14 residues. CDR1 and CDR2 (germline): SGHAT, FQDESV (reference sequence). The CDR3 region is CASSLMASSYEQYF. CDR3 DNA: TGTGCCAGCAGCTTAATGGCGAGCTCCTACGAACAGTACTTC.